The source of this T cell receptor beta chain is a study of technical replicates of blood from a few donors. Produced via immunoSEQ multiplex PCR; TCRdb's table is partial and in-frame only. The sample lists about 15,000 clones, just under 90% occurring once. After removal of 1 base from V and 4 bases from J, the junction contained 3 bases not matched to a gene. Germline assignment: CDR1 KGHSH and CDR2 LQKENI. The CDR3 has 15 amino acids. The TCR was taken from a human donor in good health. Sequencing was performed on PBMCs. This sequence joins TRBV18 and TRBJ2-2; 7 nucleotides line up with TRBD1. The CDR3 nucleotides read TGTGCCAGCTCACCACGGGACAGCCCCACCGGGGAGCTGTTTTTT. Translation gives CASSPRDSPTGELFF.